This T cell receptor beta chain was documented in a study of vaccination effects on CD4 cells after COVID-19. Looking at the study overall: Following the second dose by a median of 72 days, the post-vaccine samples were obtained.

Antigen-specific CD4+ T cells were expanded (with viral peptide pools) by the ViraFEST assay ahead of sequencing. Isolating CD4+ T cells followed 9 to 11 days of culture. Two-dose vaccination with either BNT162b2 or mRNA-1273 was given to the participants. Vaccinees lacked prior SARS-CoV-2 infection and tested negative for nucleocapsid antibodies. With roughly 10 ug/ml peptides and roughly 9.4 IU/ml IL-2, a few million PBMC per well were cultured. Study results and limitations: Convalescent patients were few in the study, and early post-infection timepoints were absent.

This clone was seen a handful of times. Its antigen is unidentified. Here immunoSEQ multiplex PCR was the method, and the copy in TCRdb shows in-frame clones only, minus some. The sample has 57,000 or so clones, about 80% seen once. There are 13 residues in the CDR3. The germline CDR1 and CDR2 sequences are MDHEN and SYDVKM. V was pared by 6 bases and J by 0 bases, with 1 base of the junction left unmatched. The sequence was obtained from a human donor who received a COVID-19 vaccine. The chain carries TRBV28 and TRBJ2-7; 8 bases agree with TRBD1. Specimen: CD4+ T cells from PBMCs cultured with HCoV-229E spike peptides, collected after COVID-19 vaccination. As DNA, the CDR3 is TGTGCCAGCAGCACAGGGGGCTCCTACGAGCAGTACGTC. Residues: CASSTGGSYEQYV.